The rows below give T cell receptor beta chains drawn from one sample of a study of early T cells in non-severe SARS-CoV-2 infection. TCRdb fed the 5' RACE reads into MiXCR, producing one record per CDR3 protein. This table holds roughly 83,000 distinct CDR3 sequences, about 10% found once. Sequenced material: whole blood, taken at baseline. Receptors originate from an adult who was a healthcare worker with PCR-confirmed SARS-CoV-2 infection or an uninfected control (not recorded which). The CDR3 runs from the conserved cysteine through the conserved F or W. Fields, in order: V gene, J gene, CDR3 protein.

V: TRBV9
J: TRBJ2-3
CDR3: CASSVAPVPGTDTQYF

V: TRBV5-1
J: TRBJ2-7
CDR3: CASSGGVHRGTDEQYF

V: TRBV19
J: TRBJ2-1
CDR3: CASSISLYNEQFF

V: TRBV12-3/TRBV12-4
J: TRBJ2-7
CDR3: CASSLGQGGSYEQYF

V: TRBV5-1
J: TRBJ1-6
CDR3: CASRGTEATNSPLHF

V: TRBV28
J: TRBJ2-7
CDR3: CASSHGPDSTYEQYF

V: TRBV3-1
J: TRBJ1-1
CDR3: CASRRGDMNTEAFF

V: TRBV7-9
J: TRBJ2-7
CDR3: CASSTYQGESYEQYF

V: TRBV9
J: TRBJ2-7
CDR3: CASSAGTSGPSYEQYF

V: TRBV7-3
J: TRBJ2-1
CDR3: CASSRSRLAGGSEQFF

V: TRBV6-5
J: TRBJ1-2
CDR3: CASISWRQGAGGYTF

V: TRBV12-3/TRBV12-4
J: TRBJ2-7
CDR3: CASGTRSGLREQYF

V: TRBV12-3/TRBV12-4
J: TRBJ2-7
CDR3: CASSLAAYSYEQYF

V: TRBV28
J: TRBJ2-1
CDR3: CASSLGGTVHYNEQFF

V: TRBV25-1
J: TRBJ2-7
CDR3: CASSSHGTGAHEQYF